Below are 2 T cell receptor beta chains sequenced from a single sample in a study of technical replicates of blood from a handful of donors. The repertoire was sequenced with immunoSEQ multiplex PCR; TCRdb's copy has only in-frame clones and lacks some. The sample yields over 85,000 clones, around 94% seen once. Sequenced sample: T cells isolated from PBMCs. These receptors were obtained from a human donor in good health.

CDR3 amino acids: CASSLGTNAYYEQFF. Here the CDR3 DNA reads TGTGCCAGCAGCTTGGGGACTAATGCTTACTATGAGCAGTTCTTC. This chain uses TRBV7-2 with TRBJ2-1, with TRBD2 identical over 7 bases. V gave up 3 bases and J gave up 8 bases; unmatched junction bases: 10. The CDR3 loop spans 15 amino acids. Germline loops: CDR1 SGHTA, CDR2 FQGNSA. Drawing the rest from reference TRBV7-2 and TRBJ2-1, the complete variable domain is GAGVSQSPSNKVTEKGKDVELRCDPISGHTALYWYRQSLGQGLEFLIYFQGNSAPDKSGLPSDRFSAERTGGSVSTLTIQRTQQEDSAVYLCASSLGTNAYYEQFFGPGTRLTVL.

V is TRBV7-9 and J is TRBJ1-1, with 7 positions matching TRBD1. The germline V gene encodes CDR1 SEHNR and CDR2 FQNEAQ (reference sequence). Unmatched junction bases numbered 5, after V lost 7 bases and J lost 6 bases. CDR3 length: 12 residues. CDR3 in amino acids: CASTTGIAEAFF. The CDR3 region has the DNA TGTGCCAGCACGACAGGGATCGCTGAAGCTTTCTTT.